These 18 T cell receptor beta chains were sequenced from one sample in a study of OX40 agonist ivuxolimab in advanced cancers. Measured with immunoSEQ multiplex PCR; TCRdb has only the in-frame clones, and not every one. This table holds approximately 61,000 clones, 80% found once. The specimen was CD4+ or CD8+ T cells sorted from blood, collected in a trial of the OX40 agonist ivuxolimab. These receptors were taken from an adult with an advanced solid tumor such as melanoma, head and neck, liver or kidney cancer.

The chain has TRBV15 and TRBJ2-5, with D unresolved. This CDR3 contains 11 residues. V was pared by 6 bases and J by 5 bases, with 7 bases between. Germline V gives CDR1 LNHNV, CDR2 YYDKDF (reference sequence). The chain's CDR3 is CATRIAETQYF. The DNA for the CDR3 is TGTGCCACCAGGATTGCGGAGACCCAGTACTTC. Based on the CDR3 plus reference TRBV15 and TRBJ2-5, the full variable domain is DAMVIQNPRYQVTQFGKPVTLSCSQTLNHNVMYWYQQKSSQAPKLLFHYYDKDFNNEADTPDNFQSRRPNTSFCFLDIRSPGLGDTAMYLCATRIAETQYFGPGTRLLVL.

V usage is TRBV5-6 and J usage is TRBJ2-7; D unresolved. This CDR3 has 14 residues. With 4 bases removed from V and 7 bases from J, the gap between germline ends came to 18 bases. The germline V gene encodes CDR1 SGHDT and CDR2 YYEEEE. The CDR3 sequence: CASSPTAPAWEQYF. The CDR3 bases are TGTGCCAGCAGCCCTACAGCTCCGGCGTGGGAGCAGTACTTC.

The chain couples TRBV11-2 to TRBJ1-2; no definite D call. Trimming removed 2 bases from V and 2 bases from J, with 12 bases in between. CDR1 and CDR2 from the germline V gene are SGHAT and FQNNGV. The CDR3 totals 15 residues. The CDR3: CASSLIPGLNYGYTF. CDR3 nucleotides: TGTGCCAGCAGCTTAATACCCGGACTGAACTATGGCTACACCTTC.

This chain joins TRBV5-6 and TRBJ1-1; 11 bases agree with TRBD1. Losses at the gene ends were 4 bases for V and 3 bases for J; bases not matched to a gene: 8. This CDR3 comprises 16 residues. The V gene's germline CDR1 is SGHDT and CDR2 YYEEEE. This chain's CDR3 is CASSPGTGGGHTEAFF. CDR3 DNA sequence: TGTGCCAGCAGCCCAGGGACAGGGGGAGGGCACACTGAAGCTTTCTTT.

The rearrangement joins TRBV10-1 to TRBJ1-6; unclear D gene. Trimming shortened V by 4 bases and J by 7 bases, and 8 bases separated the two germline ends. CDR3 length equals 13 residues. Germline CDR1 and CDR2: WNHNN and SYGVQD (reference sequence). The CDR3 is CASSGMLNSPLHF. DNA of the CDR3: TGCGCCAGCAGTGGTATGCTAAATTCACCCCTCCACTTT.

The CDR3 protein is CASSRRQVPGALNTEAFF. In nucleotides, the CDR3 is TGTGCCAGCAGCCGGAGACAGGTCCCCGGAGCTTTGAACACTGAAGCTTTCTTT. The J gene is TRBJ1-1, the V gene TRBV7-2; possibly TRBD1 for D (6 bases). The CDR3 totals 18 residues. CDR1 and CDR2 (germline): SGHTA, FQGNSA. V gave up 5 bases and J gave up 0 bases, with 22 bases separating them.

This chain joins TRBV5-1 and TRBJ2-7, with a weak D call TRBD2 (6 bases). The CDR3 covers 15 residues. Trimming removed 3 bases at V and 2 bases at J, with 15 bases between. Per germline, CDR1 SGHRS and CDR2 YFSETQ. The CDR3 loop reads CASSSGWRDAYEQYF. The CDR3 DNA is TGCGCCAGCAGCTCCGGTTGGAGGGACGCCTACGAGCAGTACTTC.

In DNA form, the CDR3 reads TGTGCCAGCAGTGAATCGGGCAGGCGTGGCTACACCTTC. Translated, it gives CASSESGRRGYTF. The gene calls are TRBV25-1 and TRBJ1-2, with D hard to call. This CDR3 comprises 13 residues. Trimming stripped 1 base from V and 7 bases from J, with 10 bases between. Germline V CDR1 and CDR2: MGHDK, SYGVNS.

This clone was counted a single time. This chain links TRBV5-1 with TRBJ2-1; TRBD2 might be the D (5 bases). The germline gives CDR1 SGHRS, CDR2 YFSETQ. The CDR3 is 14 amino acids. V gave up 6 bases and J gave up 3 bases, with 13 bases separating them. The CDR3 sequence is CASTKDGVYNEQFF. The CDR3 DNA follows: TGCGCCAGCACGAAGGACGGGGTCTACAATGAGCAGTTCTTC. The whole variable domain, remainder taken from reference TRBV5-1 and TRBJ2-1, is KAGVTQTPRYLIKTRGQQVTLSCSPISGHRSVSWYQQTPGQGLQFLFEYFSETQRNKGNFPGRFSGRQFSNSRSEMNVSTLELGDSALYLCASTKDGVYNEQFFGPGTRLTVL.

This clone was detected only once. The CDR3 region has the DNA TGTGCCAGCAGAGGACAGGGACCGGGTGCTCATGGCTACACCTTC. Protein: CASRGQGPGAHGYTF. The chain couples TRBV2 to TRBJ1-2; 8 bases fit TRBD1. The CDR3 contains 15 residues. Per the germline V gene, CDR1 is SNHLY and CDR2 is FYNNEI. The V gene end was trimmed by 6 bases and the J gene end by 6 bases; junction bases not matched to a gene: 12.

The chain joins TRBV11-2 to TRBJ2-1, with 9 positions matching TRBD2. Trimming at V came to 1 base and at J to 5 bases, leaving 6 bases not matched to a gene. From germline, CDR1 is SGHAT and CDR2 FQNNGV. The CDR3 extends over 16 amino acids. CDR3 protein: CASSLGGTSNNNEQFF. The CDR3 bases are TGTGCCAGCAGCTTAGGGGGGACTAGCAACAACAATGAGCAGTTCTTC.

This clone has just a few counts. The chain links TRBV5-1 to TRBJ2-3; no clear D gene. V was cut by 4 bases and J by 0 bases, with 6 bases left in between. The CDR3 extends over 13 amino acids. Germline V gene lookup returns CDR1 SGHRS and CDR2 YFSETQ. The CDR3: CASSRVSTDTQYF. In nucleotides, the CDR3 is TGCGCCAGCAGCAGGGTTAGCACAGATACGCAGTATTTT.

Only a few counts were recorded for this clone. V and J are TRBV7-6 and TRBJ1-6; D might be TRBD1 (6 bases). CDR3 length: 15 residues. V lost 5 bases, J lost 8 bases, and 16 bases lay in between. Germline V gives CDR1 SGHVS, CDR2 FNYEAQ. CDR3 sequence: CASSEQGSNHSPLHF. As DNA, the CDR3 is TGTGCCAGCAGCGAACAGGGTTCGAACCATTCACCCCTCCACTTT.

The chain carries TRBV19 and TRBJ1-1; weak D call: TRBD1 (5 bases). V was clipped by 7 bases and J by 4 bases, with 22 bases between them. Germline V gene data show CDR1 as LNHDA and CDR2 as SQIVND (reference sequence). CDR3 length: 16 amino acids. CDR3 DNA sequence: TGTGCCAGTACTAAAGGGGATCGTGTAGTCCCCACTGAAGCTTTCTTT. It specifies CASTKGDRVVPTEAFF.

The rearrangement joins TRBV4-3 to TRBJ2-3, with 8 bases that match TRBD1. The CDR3 runs 15 residues. CDR1 and CDR2 from the germline V gene are LGHNA and YSLEER. V lost 5 bases to trimming and J lost 5 bases; unmatched junction nucleotides: 9. For the CDR3, the DNA is TGCGCCAGCAGCTATTCAGGGGGCCGGGGAGATACGCAGTATTTT. It yields the protein CASSYSGGRGDTQYF.

This chain links TRBV5-1 with TRBJ2-3, with no clear D. In germline, CDR1 is SGHRS, CDR2 YFSETQ. Trimming shortened V by 4 bases and J by 6 bases, and 12 bases separated the two germline ends. The CDR3 spans 13 residues. CDR3 protein: CASSELGEDTQYF. The CDR3 coding sequence is TGCGCCAGCAGCGAACTCGGCGAGGATACGCAGTATTTT.

The chain joins TRBV5-1 to TRBJ2-5; D is perhaps TRBD2 (5 bases). V lost 7 bases to trimming and J lost 9 bases, with 22 bases between them. CDR1 is SGHRS and CDR2 is YFSETQ in the germline V gene. The CDR3 contains 14 residues. CDR3 in DNA: TGCGCCAGCTTACCTTCTGGGAGAGTAATCGCCCAGTACTTC. This gives the protein CASLPSGRVIAQYF.

This clone showed up just a few times. The chain uses TRBV6-1 and TRBJ1-6; no definite D call. V lost 2 bases and J lost 4, with 9 bases in between. The germline gives CDR1 MNHNS, CDR2 SASEGT. The CDR3 has 15 residues. CDR3 sequence reads: CASSELQQYNSPLHF. In DNA form, the CDR3 reads TGTGCCAGCAGTGAACTCCAGCAATATAATTCACCCCTCCACTTT.